Below, 25 T cell receptor beta chains from the same sample are listed, as sequenced in a study of B cell selection in AIRE deficiency. Sorting defined conventional CD4 T cells as CD4+CD127+. TCRdb's table, derived via immunoSEQ multiplex PCR, lists solely in-frame clones and lacks some. The data contain roughly 23,000 clones, 97% of them seen just once; the ten biggest clones take up 0.17%. Sample: conventional CD4+ T cells sorted from PBMCs. All receptors come from a human donor with AIRE deficiency.

V is TRBV2 and J is TRBJ1-5; D call uncertain. Trimming removed 7 bases from V and 5 bases from J, with 12 bases in between. Germline CDR1 SNHLY, CDR2 FYNNEI. This CDR3 region has 13 residues. The CDR3 region is CASNTALDQPQHF. CDR3 nucleotides: TGTGCCAGCAATACAGCGCTGGATCAGCCCCAGCATTTT.

The J gene is TRBJ1-2, the V gene TRBV18, with D maybe TRBD1 (6 bases). The germline CDR1 and CDR2 sequences are KGHSH and LQKENI. The CDR3 consists of 13 residues. V lost 3 bases to trimming and J lost 3 bases, with 8 bases between them. The CDR3 loop is CASSPRGDYGYTF. CDR3 DNA sequence: TGTGCCAGCTCACCTAGGGGGGACTATGGCTACACCTTC.

This chain joins TRBV11-2 and TRBJ2-5; 7 bases are shared with TRBD1. This CDR3 comprises 16 residues. Germline CDR1 and CDR2: SGHAT and FQNNGV. Trimming took 5 bases from V and 4 from J; bases not matched to a gene: 13. The CDR3 coding sequence is TGTGCCAGCAGCATTGGGACAGCTCACCACTCAGAGACCCAGTACTTC. Protein: CASSIGTAHHSETQYF.

DNA of the CDR3: TGTGCCAGCAGCCTAGGGGCCAGGGGACGTAGCAATCAGCCCCAGCATTTT. It yields the protein CASSLGARGRSNQPQHF. This sequence joins TRBV27 and TRBJ1-5; weak D call: TRBD1 (6 bases). The CDR3 loop spans 17 amino acids. V dropped 6 bases and J dropped 0 bases, with 18 bases sitting between them. Germline assignment: CDR1 MNHEY and CDR2 SMNVEV (reference sequence).

The CDR3 protein is CASSQYPGQGIYTF. For the CDR3, the DNA is TGTGCCAGCAGCCAATATCCCGGACAGGGTATCTACACCTTC. The chain carries TRBV27 and TRBJ1-2; 8 bases match TRBD1. The CDR3 has 14 residues. Germline assignment: CDR1 MNHEY and CDR2 SMNVEV (reference sequence). V shed 6 bases, J shed 10 bases, and the junction held 13 bases outside the gene matches.

The gene calls are TRBV5-1 and TRBJ1-1, with 7 bases identical to TRBD1. Germline-derived CDR1 and CDR2 are SGHRS and YFSETQ. The CDR3 spans 14 residues. With V trimmed by 4 bases and J by 4 bases, 7 bases remained unmatched. CDR3 in amino acids: CASSRGQPSTEAFF. The CDR3 DNA reads TGCGCCAGCAGCCGGGGACAGCCGAGCACTGAAGCTTTCTTT.

The rearrangement joins TRBV27 to TRBJ2-7, with 11 bases fitting TRBD2. The CDR3 is made up of 17 amino acids. Germline V lookup: CDR1 MNHEY, CDR2 SMNVEV (reference sequence). J gave up 3 bases and V 6 bases, and 13 bases lay outside the gene matches. In nucleotides, the CDR3 is TGTGCCAGCAGCTCGCTATATACGGGACTAGCGGACTACGAGCAGTACTTC. This codes for CASSSLYTGLADYEQYF.

The V and J genes are TRBV11-1 and TRBJ2-1, with TRBD2 matching 7 bases. CDR1 is SGHAT and CDR2 is FQDESV in the germline V gene (reference sequence). The CDR3 has 18 amino acids. V lost 2 bases to trimming and J lost 5 bases; unmatched junction nucleotides: 15. CDR3 sequence reads: CASSLKAGAVLIDNEQFF. In nucleotides, the CDR3 is TGTGCCAGCAGCTTAAAGGCGGGAGCGGTCTTAATAGACAATGAGCAGTTCTTC.

With regard to this clone: The junction shows a germline mismatch at one end, possibly a read error. The rearrangement uses TRBV7-2 and TRBJ2-7; 10 positions agree with TRBD2. Germline CDR1 SGHTA, CDR2 FQGNSA. The CDR3 length is 13 residues. CDR3 sequence reads: CASSLAGVYEQYF. The CDR3 DNA follows: TGTGCCAGCAGCCTAGCGGGAGTCTACGAGCAGTACTTC.

The V and J genes are TRBV7-9 and TRBJ2-7, with D maybe TRBD1 (5 bases). Germline V gene data show CDR1 as SEHNR and CDR2 as FQNEAQ (reference sequence). With 4 bases removed from V and 0 bases from J, the gap between germline ends came to 7 bases. The length of the CDR3 is 13 residues. The CDR3 protein is CASSWGPSYEQYF. The CDR3 nucleotides read TGTGCCAGCAGCTGGGGCCCCTCCTACGAGCAGTACTTC.

This clone appeared once. The gene calls are TRBV2 and TRBJ2-7, with D possibly TRBD1 on 5 matching bases. This CDR3 spans 14 amino acids. Germline loops: CDR1 SNHLY, CDR2 FYNNEI. The V and J ends lost 6 bases and 2 bases respectively, with 14 bases between them. This chain's CDR3 is CASSPPDSPYEQYF. In nucleotides, the CDR3 is TGTGCCAGCAGCCCCCCTGACAGTCCCTACGAGCAGTACTTC.

The CDR3 region is CASSQFDRATEAFF. CDR3 DNA: TGCGCCAGCAGCCAGTTCGACAGGGCGACTGAAGCTTTCTTT. V gene TRBV4-3 combines with J gene TRBJ1-1; TRBD1 agrees at 7 bases. The CDR3 spans 14 residues. V gave up 3 bases and J gave up 5 bases; unmatched junction bases: 6. Per germline, CDR1 LGHNA and CDR2 YSLEER.

This clone showed up just once. The chain links TRBV28 to TRBJ2-1; 7 nucleotides agree with TRBD1. V trimming: 6 bases; J trimming: 10 bases; junction bases outside the gene matches: 15. In germline, CDR1 is MDHEN, CDR2 SYDVKM. This CDR3 comprises 15 residues. This chain's CDR3 is CASSPGDRATREQFF. The CDR3 DNA follows: TGTGCCAGCAGCCCCGGAGACAGGGCTACAAGAGAGCAGTTCTTC.

The rearrangement links TRBV30 to TRBJ1-3; 9 bases align to TRBD1. The CDR3 contains 17 residues. Germline V gives CDR1 GTSNPN, CDR2 SVGIG (reference sequence). V was pared by 7 bases and J by 0 bases, with 13 bases of the junction left unmatched. CDR3 loop: CASAWRTGEASGNTIYF. DNA of the CDR3: TGTGCCTCCGCCTGGAGGACAGGGGAAGCCTCTGGAAACACCATATATTTT.

The chain links TRBV10-3 to TRBJ2-1; 16 nucleotides match TRBD2. Trimming at V came to 6 bases and at J to 8 bases, leaving 10 bases not matched to a gene. CDR1 and CDR2 from the germline V gene are ENHRY and SYGVKD. The CDR3 is made up of 17 amino acids. The CDR3 protein is CAISAQTGTSGRDEQFF. The CDR3 DNA sequence: TGTGCCATCAGCGCCCAAACCGGGACTAGCGGGAGGGATGAGCAGTTCTTC.

The chain carries TRBV28 and TRBJ1-1; 10 bases agree with TRBD1. The CDR3 contains 16 residues. The V gene's germline CDR1 is MDHEN and CDR2 SYDVKM. The J segment lost 0 bases and the V segment lost 4 bases, leaving 5 bases of the junction unmatched. The CDR3 DNA sequence: TGTGCCAGCAGTTCCGTCGGGACAGGGGTGAACACTGAAGCTTTCTTT. Amino acid sequence: CASSSVGTGVNTEAFF. Full variable domain (missing parts from reference TRBV28 and TRBJ1-1): DVKVTQSSRYLVKRTGEKVFLECVQDMDHENMFWYRQDPGLGLRLIYFSYDVKMKEKGDIPEGYSVSREKKERFSLILESASTNQTSMYLCASSSVGTGVNTEAFFGQGTRLTVV.

The rearrangement links TRBV14 to TRBJ2-1; no clear D gene. From germline, CDR1 is SGHDN and CDR2 FVKESK. The CDR3 has 11 residues. The V and J ends lost 0 bases and 9 bases respectively, with 3 bases between them. The CDR3 loop is CASSQDSEQFF. CDR3 sequence (DNA): TGTGCCAGCAGCCAAGACAGTGAGCAGTTCTTC.

The chain is built from TRBV6-5 and TRBJ2-3; D is uncertain. CDR3 length: 14 residues. The germline gives CDR1 MNHEY, CDR2 SVGAGI. Deletions cut 7 bases from V and 0 bases from J, with 11 bases between. CDR3 amino acids: CASMGTLSTDTQYF. In DNA form, the CDR3 reads TGTGCCAGCATGGGTACCCTTAGCACAGATACGCAGTATTTT.

The chain combines TRBV6-5 with TRBJ2-5, with TRBD1 matching 10 bases. This CDR3 is 15 amino acids long. Germline V gene data show CDR1 as MNHEY and CDR2 as SVGAGI. Unmatched junction bases numbered 7, after V lost 4 bases and J lost 5 bases. DNA of the CDR3: TGTGCCAGCAGTTCCTGGGGACAGGGGATCGAGACCCAGTACTTC. This gives the protein CASSSWGQGIETQYF.

The rearrangement uses TRBV18 and TRBJ2-4; D possibly corresponds to TRBD1 (5 bases). The ends were cut back, 7 bases at V and 4 bases at J, with 14 bases in the middle. Germline-derived CDR1 and CDR2 are KGHSH and LQKENI. CDR3 length: 14 amino acids. The CDR3 coding sequence is TGTGCCAGCTTTTCGGACACTTCTAAAAACATTCAGTACTTC. Amino acids: CASFSDTSKNIQYF.

The rearrangement uses TRBV28 and TRBJ2-1; maybe TRBD2 (6 bases). Trimming removed 3 bases from V and 8 bases from J, with 17 bases in between. This CDR3 has 15 amino acids. Germline V gene sequence: CDR1 MDHEN, CDR2 SYDVKM. The CDR3 bases are TGTGCCAGCAGTTTCTTATCGGGAGACAGAGATGAGCAGTTCTTC. Amino acids: CASSFLSGDRDEQFF.

The gene calls are TRBV9 and TRBJ2-1; D possibly corresponds to TRBD2 (5 bases). V was clipped by 0 bases and J by 0 bases, with 10 bases between them. CDR3 length: 16 residues. The germline V gene has CDR1 SGDLS and CDR2 YYNGEE. DNA for the CDR3: TGTGCCAGCAGCGTAGGACTGGGGAGCTCCTACAATGAGCAGTTCTTC. Amino acids: CASSVGLGSSYNEQFF.

This clone was counted a single time. The V gene is TRBV28, the J gene TRBJ2-3, with TRBD2 identical over 8 bases. Germline values: CDR1 MDHEN, CDR2 SYDVKM. The CDR3 runs 16 residues. V gave up 5 bases and J gave up 8 bases; unmatched junction bases: 15. Written as DNA, the CDR3 is TGTGCCAGCAGTCCAGTAAGCGGGAGTGGGGGGGGTACGCAGTATTTT. This encodes CASSPVSGSGGGTQYF.

This clone was picked up one time. V usage is TRBV19 and J usage is TRBJ2-6, with 7 bases identical to TRBD2. Germline trimming cut 4 bases from V and 4 bases from J; bases unmatched to any gene: 10. CDR1 is LNHDA and CDR2 is SQIVND in the germline V gene (reference sequence). This CDR3 is 17 amino acids long. As DNA, the CDR3 is TGTGCCAGTAGTAGTCCAGGGAGGGACGGGGGGGCCAACGTCCTGACTTTC. It yields the protein CASSSPGRDGGANVLTF.

This rearrangement joins TRBV18 to TRBJ1-1; D is undetermined. Trimming took 2 bases from V and 6 from J, leaving 10 bases between them. The CDR3 sequence is 13 residues long. In germline, CDR1 is KGHSH, CDR2 LQKENI. CDR3 sequence reads: CASSPSLSAEAFF. The CDR3 nucleotides read TGTGCCAGCTCACCATCCCTATCCGCTGAAGCTTTCTTT.